The clone carrying this T cell receptor beta chain showed up just a few times. Antigen unknown. The data originate from a study of regulatory T cells in long-lasting Graves disease. Whole-study findings and limits: Study of thyroid tissue was not done, with only peripheral blood studied.

Assembly of TCR beta libraries relied on iRepertoire HTBI primers together with Arm-PCR of CDR3 regions. TCRdb reanalysed the multiplex PCR reads using MiXCR and keeps one entry per CDR3 protein. This repertoire shows around 450,000 distinct CDR3 sequences, 15% to 20% found once; its top ten account for roughly an eighth. Noted time point: newly diagnosed GD, antithyroid drugs for less than 3 months. PBMC-extracted RNA yielded the TCR library. EDTA tubes were used for drawing around 9 milliliters of peripheral blood. This CDR3 spans 13 amino acids. Germline loops: CDR1 ENHRY, CDR2 SYGVKD. The V gene lost 7 bases and the J gene lost 4 bases, with 11 bases spanning the gap. These sequences were also reported in another study, on T cells in Graves' hyperthyroidism and ophthalmopathy. That work contributes: A model of 13 V-J pairs discriminated ophthalmopathy from stable hyperthyroidism. Onset of ophthalmopathy came a median approximately 6.5 months after the model predicted it.

The chain links TRBV10-3 to TRBJ1-3; weak D call: TRBD1 (5 bases). This clonotype was sampled from a middle-aged man with Graves disease. Here the sequenced sample was peripheral blood mononuclear cells (PBMCs), taken at new diagnosis, from a patient treated with antithyroid drugs. The CDR3: CAITGAGGNTIYF. For the CDR3, the DNA is TGTGCCATCACCGGGGCTGGAGGAAACACCATATATTTT.